This T cell receptor beta chain was observed in a study of blood T cell repertoires in COVID-19. The protocol was immunoSEQ multiplex PCR, while the TCRdb copy is restricted to in-frame clones and leaves out a portion. Among approximately 76,000 clones, about 90% were seen once, and the ten largest hold approximately 17%. The V end was cut by 2 bases, the J end by 5 bases, with 14 bases between. Germline V lookup: CDR1 SGHNT, CDR2 YYREEE (reference sequence). The CDR3 extends over 15 amino acids. This TCR derives from an older man in a cohort sampled during active COVID-19. Sequenced input: peripheral blood. The gene calls are TRBV5-4 and TRBJ2-1; TRBD2 might be the D (7 bases). CDR3 sequence (DNA): TGTGCCAGCAGCTTAGGGGGGGTACGGGACAATGAGCAGTTCTTC. Translation gives CASSLGGVRDNEQFF.